This T cell receptor (beta chain) was profiled in a study of blood T cell repertoires in COVID-19. Repertoires were generated with immunoSEQ multiplex PCR, while TCRdb's copy carries only in-frame clones and drops some. The data contain some 250,000 clones, approximately 82% of them singletons. V shed 4 bases and J shed 2 bases, with 12 bases lying between them. Germline lookup yields CDR1 KGHSY and CDR2 FQNENV. The CDR3 sequence is 14 residues long. This chain links TRBV16 with TRBJ2-7; the D gene is possibly TRBD1 (5 bases). This TCR derives from a woman in her late teens or twenties with acute or convalescent COVID-19. The sequencing input was peripheral blood. The DNA for the CDR3 is TGTGCCAGCAGCCCCTTAACAGGTCCCTACGAGCAGTACTTC. It codes for CASSPLTGPYEQYF. The variable domain in full, with the rest retrieved from reference TRBV16 and TRBJ2-7, is GEEVAQTPKHLVRGEGQKAKLYCAPIKGHSYVFWYQQVLKNEFKFLISFQNENVFDETGMPKERFSAKCLPNSPCSLEIQATKLEDSAVYFCASSPLTGPYEQYFGPGTRLTVT.